Listed below are T cell receptor beta chains from one sample, sequenced in a study of T cell responses to AZD1222 COVID-19 vaccine. Data came from immunoSEQ multiplex PCR; TCRdb stores just in-frame clones and leaves some out. The sample yields about 120,000 clones, roughly 84% seen once. The input for sequencing was peripheral blood, taken on day 0 of AZD1222 vaccination. These receptors were obtained from an adult in good health. Both conserved end residues are part of each CDR3. Fields, in order: J gene, D gene, clone size, V gene, CDR3 protein, CDR3 DNA. The D gene is left open where the match is weak. The size of a clone is reported for some rows only, either as once, few or many, or as a class for expanded clones.

J: TRBJ1-1
D: NA
size: once
V: TRBV18
CDR3: CASSPPARLVRVGNTEAFF
DNA: TGTGCCAGCTCACCACCGGCCCGGCTTGTGAGGGTAGGAAACACTGAAGCTTTCTTT

J: TRBJ2-1
D: NA
size: NA
V: TRBV2
CDR3: CASSPNNEQFF
DNA: TGTGCCAGCAGCCCTAACAATGAGCAGTTCTTC

J: TRBJ2-7
D: NA
size: NA
V: TRBV6-5
CDR3: CASSPGLGSYEQYF
DNA: TGTGCCAGCAGTCCTGGTCTGGGCTCCTACGAGCAGTACTTC

J: TRBJ1-6
D: TRBD1
size: NA
V: TRBV18
CDR3: CASSPPGQGSRGPLHF
DNA: TGTGCCAGCTCACCACCGGGACAGGGGTCCCGTGGGCCCCTCCACTTT

J: TRBJ1-4
D: NA
size: NA
V: TRBV18
CDR3: CASSPALGSEKLFF
DNA: TGTGCCAGCTCACCGGCGTTAGGGAGTGAAAAACTGTTTTTT

J: TRBJ1-2
D: TRBD1
size: NA
V: TRBV10-3
CDR3: CAISESGQDGYTF
DNA: TGTGCCATCAGTGAGTCTGGACAGGATGGCTACACCTTC

J: TRBJ1-5
D: TRBD1
size: NA
V: TRBV11-2
CDR3: CASSLETGVDQPQHF
DNA: TGTGCCAGCAGCTTAGAGACAGGGGTAGATCAGCCCCAGCATTTT

J: TRBJ2-1
D: TRBD1
size: few
V: TRBV29-1
CDR3: CSVDKSGGRYEQFF
DNA: TGCAGCGTTGATAAGTCAGGGGGTCGCTATGAGCAGTTCTTC

J: TRBJ2-5
D: NA
size: NA
V: TRBV6-5
CDR3: CANYRGCGTQYF
DNA: TGTGCCAATTATAGGGGGTGTGGGACCCAGTACTTC

J: TRBJ2-3
D: NA
size: NA
V: TRBV4-3
CDR3: CASSQDPTGGGKDTQYF
DNA: TGCGCCAGCAGCCAAGACCCCACCGGAGGGGGCAAAGATACGCAGTATTTT

J: TRBJ1-2
D: NA
size: NA
V: TRBV7-2
CDR3: CASSPDTTGYGYTF
DNA: TGTGCCAGCAGCCCGGACACAACCGGCTATGGCTACACCTTC

J: TRBJ1-1
D: NA
size: NA
V: TRBV9
CDR3: CASSEFMNTEAFF
DNA: TGTGCCAGCAGCGAATTCATGAACACTGAAGCTTTCTTT

J: TRBJ2-2
D: TRBD2
size: NA
V: TRBV24-1
CDR3: CAPAPSSGAITGELFF
DNA: TGTGCCCCCGCCCCCTCTAGCGGGGCTATAACCGGGGAGCTGTTTTTT

J: TRBJ2-1
D: NA
size: NA
V: TRBV4-2
CDR3: CASRATYNEQFF
DNA: TGTGCCAGCAGAGCAACGTATAATGAGCAGTTCTTC

J: TRBJ2-7
D: NA
size: NA
V: TRBV5-6
CDR3: CASSLVGTSYEQYF
DNA: TGTGCCAGCAGCTTGGTCGGAACGTCCTACGAGCAGTACTTC

J: TRBJ2-1
D: NA
size: NA
V: TRBV5-1
CDR3: CASSLDVLSYNEQFF
DNA: TGCGCCAGCAGCCTAGATGTCCTCTCCTACAATGAGCAGTTCTTC

J: TRBJ1-1
D: TRBD1
size: NA
V: TRBV4-2
CDR3: CASSQDRGKAEAFF
DNA: TGTGCCAGCAGCCAAGACAGGGGGAAGGCTGAAGCTTTCTTT

J: TRBJ2-7
D: NA
size: NA
V: TRBV21-1
CDR3: CASSKRQKESEQYF
DNA: TGTGCCAGCAGCAAACGACAAAAGGAGTCGGAGCAGTACTTC

J: TRBJ1-3
D: TRBD1
size: NA
V: TRBV19
CDR3: CASSIDLGQLSGNTIYF
DNA: TGTGCCAGTAGTATAGACCTGGGACAGCTCTCTGGAAACACCATATATTTT

J: TRBJ1-2
D: TRBD1
size: NA
V: TRBV29-1
CDR3: CSVTGGSGYTF
DNA: TGCAGCGTTACAGGGGGCTCTGGCTACACCTTC

J: TRBJ1-1
D: TRBD1
size: NA
V: TRBV10-3
CDR3: CAISDTGDPNTEAFF
DNA: TGTGCCATCAGTGATACAGGGGATCCGAACACTGAAGCTTTCTTT

J: TRBJ2-4
D: NA
size: NA
V: TRBV2
CDR3: CASIEGWGAKNIQYF
DNA: TGTGCCAGCATAGAGGGCTGGGGGGCCAAAAACATTCAGTACTTC

J: TRBJ1-6
D: NA
size: NA
V: TRBV19
CDR3: CASNGPTANSPLHF
DNA: TGTGCCAGTAATGGTCCGACAGCCAATTCACCCCTCCACTTT

J: TRBJ1-1
D: NA
size: NA
V: TRBV18
CDR3: CASSPPGITEAFF
DNA: TGTGCCAGCTCACCACCAGGGATCACTGAAGCTTTCTTT

J: TRBJ2-1
D: NA
size: NA
V: TRBV4-2
CDR3: CASSPERALSDNEQFF
DNA: TGTGCCAGCAGCCCAGAGAGGGCCCTTTCGGACAATGAGCAGTTCTTC

J: TRBJ1-5
D: NA
size: NA
V: TRBV6-5
CDR3: CASMITSNQPQHF
DNA: TGTGCCAGCATGATTACTAGCAATCAGCCCCAGCATTTT

J: TRBJ1-6
D: NA
size: NA
V: TRBV5-1
CDR3: CASSLAGPQHNSPLHF
DNA: TGCGCCAGCAGCTTGGCGGGGCCACAACATAATTCACCCCTCCACTTT